Below, 8 T cell receptor beta chains from the same sample are listed, as sequenced in a study of blood T cell repertoires in COVID-19. The data were produced by immunoSEQ multiplex PCR, yet TCRdb's version contains in-frame clones alone and is incomplete. The sample includes under 300,000 clones, approximately 81% of them seen just once. Material: peripheral blood. The receptors derive from a woman between 55 and 75 years old with active or convalescent COVID-19.

The V call is TRBV2, the J call TRBJ2-2; TRBD2 matches at 13 bases. The J segment lost 5 bases and the V segment lost 6 bases, leaving 6 bases of the junction unmatched. This CDR3 region has 16 residues. Germline V lookup: CDR1 SNHLY, CDR2 FYNNEI. The CDR3 loop reads CASRRLAGGWTGELFF. The CDR3 DNA reads TGTGCCAGCAGAAGACTAGCGGGGGGTTGGACCGGGGAGCTGTTTTTT. Filled out from reference TRBV2 and TRBJ2-2, the complete variable domain reads EPEVTQTPSHQVTQMGQEVILRCVPISNHLYFYWYRQILGQKVEFLVSFYNNEISEKSEIFDDQFSVERPDGSNFTLKIRSTKLEDSAMYFCASRRLAGGWTGELFFGEGSRLTVL.

This clone was recorded only once. V usage is TRBV28 and J usage is TRBJ1-2; 9 bases agree with TRBD1. The V and J ends lost 7 bases and 8 bases, in that order; junction bases with no gene match: 8. Germline CDR1 MDHEN, CDR2 SYDVKM. The CDR3 consists of 13 residues. The CDR3 reads CASTVQGARGYTF. CDR3 DNA sequence: TGTGCCAGCACGGTACAGGGGGCTAGGGGCTACACCTTC.

The J gene is TRBJ1-5, the V gene TRBV10-3, with a weak D call TRBD1 (6 bases). The germline CDR1 and CDR2 sequences are ENHRY and SYGVKD. This CDR3 region has 17 residues. V shed 3 bases and J shed 4 bases, with 19 bases lying between them. The CDR3 loop is CAISDMGGPLENQPQHF. DNA for the CDR3: TGTGCCATCAGTGATATGGGGGGGCCGCTTGAAAATCAGCCCCAGCATTTT.

The genes are TRBV5-6 and TRBJ1-1; D gene uncertain. There are 13 residues in the CDR3. Germline V gene data show CDR1 as SGHDT and CDR2 as YYEEEE. V lost 0 bases and J 8 bases, leaving 11 bases between the germline ends. The CDR3 DNA reads TGTGCCAGCAGCTTGGCCGGCGTAGCCGAAGCTTTCTTT. It codes for CASSLAGVAEAFF.

This clone was observed a single time. This chain connects TRBV29-1 to TRBJ2-7, with TRBD1 matching 8 bases. Unmatched junction bases numbered 8, after V lost 4 bases and J lost 3 bases. The CDR3 is 14 residues long. Germline V gene sequence: CDR1 SQVTM, CDR2 ANQGSEA. The CDR3 loop reads CSVGGGQGSYEQYF. CDR3 DNA sequence: TGCAGCGTTGGAGGCGGACAGGGAAGCTACGAGCAGTACTTC.

The chain employs TRBV7-3 and TRBJ2-5, with unresolved D. Trimming removed 2 bases from V and 1 base from J, with 8 bases in between. This CDR3 comprises 14 residues. Germline loops: CDR1 SGHTA, CDR2 FQGTGA. The CDR3 protein is CASSLRSGQETQYF. For the CDR3, the DNA is TGTGCCAGCAGCTTACGCTCGGGCCAAGAGACCCAGTACTTC.

J is TRBJ2-1 and V is TRBV28; tentative D call: TRBD1 (5 bases). The CDR3 spans 15 residues. V lost 4 bases and J lost 4, with 14 bases in between. Looked up from germline, CDR1 is MDHEN and CDR2 is SYDVKM. The CDR3 nucleotides read TGTGCCAGCAGTTCAACTACAGGTGTTTACAATGAGCAGTTCTTC. It yields the protein CASSSTTGVYNEQFF.

In its sample, this clone was seen a few times. This chain joins TRBV13 and TRBJ1-2; weak D call: TRBD1 (6 bases). Between the trimmed V and J ends, which lost 0 bases and 5 bases, there was a span of 10 bases. The CDR3 runs 14 residues. The germline CDR1 and CDR2 sequences are PRHDT and FYEKMQ (reference sequence). The CDR3 region is CASSLGTGKYGYTF. CDR3 coding DNA: TGTGCCAGCAGCTTAGGGACAGGAAAATATGGCTACACCTTC.